The 32 T cell receptor beta chains below come from one sample, sequenced in a study of blood T cell repertoires in COVID-19 (dated by TCRdb to between 2020 and 2021). The library was produced with the immunoSEQ multiplex PCR assay. TCRdb carries this immuneACCESS record with in-frame sequences only. Its versions omit some clonotypes, under half of them owing to an unresolved V gene in the studies checked, with the rest unexplained. The sample profile shows some 300,000 clones; roughly 86% of them were found once. The ten largest clones represent less than 3.5% of the sample. Sequenced input: PBMCs or T cells enriched from blood (not recorded which). The receptors derive from a woman aged 50 to 60 who had been exposed to COVID-19.

This clone showed up just once. The J gene is TRBJ2-2, the V gene TRBV28; D perhaps matches TRBD1 (6 bases). The CDR3 has 15 residues. From germline, CDR1 is MDHEN and CDR2 SYDVKM. Trimming removed 0 bases at V and 5 bases at J, with 10 bases between. The CDR3 DNA reads TGTGCCAGCAGTTTATGGGGGGCTGCTACCGGGGAGCTGTTTTTT. Amino acids: CASSLWGAATGELFF. Combining the CDR3 with reference TRBV28 and TRBJ2-2 gives the whole variable domain DVKVTQSSRYLVKRTGEKVFLECVQDMDHENMFWYRQDPGLGLRLIYFSYDVKMKEKGDIPEGYSVSREKKERFSLILESASTNQTSMYLCASSLWGAATGELFFGEGSRLTVL.

The chain links TRBV21-1 to TRBJ2-1; the table gives TRBD2 as D, unverified against the DNA. TRBV21-1 is a pseudogene locus. The CDR3 is 12 residues long. Here the CDR3 DNA reads TGTGCCAGCAGCAAAACAGGAGGGGAGCAGTTCTTC. Translated: CASSKTGGEQFF.

This chain links TRBV28 with TRBJ1-3; perhaps TRBD1 as D (6 bases). This CDR3 comprises 16 residues. Trimming removed 6 bases at V and 7 bases at J, with 22 bases between. Germline CDR1 and CDR2: MDHEN and SYDVKM. Written as DNA, the CDR3 is TGTGCCAGCAGCCAAGGGATCAGGGGCCATGAGAACACCATATATTTT. It specifies CASSQGIRGHENTIYF.

This clone was found once. The V call is TRBV5-1, the J call TRBJ2-5; 10 nucleotides line up with TRBD1. The CDR3 runs 16 residues. V lost 3 bases, J lost 4 bases, and 9 bases stayed unmatched. The germline V gene has CDR1 SGHRS and CDR2 YFSETQ. CDR3 sequence (DNA): TGCGCCAGCAGCTCTGGACAGGGGGGTGCGGGAGAGACCCAGTACTTC. Protein product: CASSSGQGGAGETQYF.

The chain employs TRBV5-5 and TRBJ1-1; weak D call: TRBD1 (6 bases). CDR1 is SGHKS and CDR2 is YYEKEE in the germline V gene (reference sequence). The CDR3 is 15 residues long. The V gene lost 3 bases and the J gene lost 5 bases, with 17 bases spanning the gap. CDR3 protein: CASSSRAGAGTEAFF. In nucleotides, the CDR3 is TGTGCCAGCAGCTCCCGGGCAGGGGCGGGTACTGAAGCTTTCTTT. Variable domain in full (rest from reference TRBV5-5 and TRBJ1-1): DAGVTQSPTHLIKTRGQQVTLRCSPISGHKSVSWYQQVLGQGPQFIFQYYEKEERGRGNFPDRFSARQFPNYSSELNVNALLLGDSALYLCASSSRAGAGTEAFFGQGTRLTVV.

In this sample, this clone turned up once. CDR3 amino acids: CASSLNRDTDTQYF. DNA for the CDR3: TGTGCCAGCAGCCTTAACAGGGATACAGATACGCAGTATTTT. The chain has TRBV4-2 and TRBJ2-3; perhaps TRBD1 as D (6 bases). Germline V CDR1 and CDR2: LGHNA, YNFKEQ. Trimming took off 4 bases at V and 3 bases at J, with 11 bases between the two ends. The CDR3 consists of 14 residues.

This clone came up a few times. This sequence joins TRBV10-3 and TRBJ1-1, with D possibly being TRBD1 (5 bases). CDR1 is ENHRY, CDR2 SYGVKD, per germline. V was cut by 2 bases and J by 5 bases, with 15 bases left in between. The length of the CDR3 is 15 residues. The CDR3 reads CAISEPGGRATEAFF. The DNA of the CDR3 is TGTGCCATCAGTGAGCCCGGGGGGAGGGCGACTGAAGCTTTCTTT.

J is TRBJ2-2 and V is TRBV4-1, with TRBD2 matching 7 bases. Germline loops: CDR1 MGHRA, CDR2 YSYEKL. V lost 1 base and J lost 1; bases outside the gene matches: 6. This CDR3 has 17 residues. The CDR3 DNA follows: TGCGCCAGCAGCCAAGTCATCCCGGGGGGGAACACCGGGGAGCTGTTTTTT. Protein product: CASSQVIPGGNTGELFF.

The V gene is TRBV3-1 (or the pseudogene TRBV3-2), the J gene TRBJ2-5, with 7 bases matching TRBD1. After removal of 4 bases from V and 0 bases from J, the junction contained 8 bases not matched to a gene. CDR3 size: 16 residues. Germline CDR1 LGHDT, CDR2 YNNKEL (reference sequence). Here the CDR3 reads CASSPRLQGYQETQYF. Here the CDR3 DNA reads TGTGCCAGCAGCCCGAGGCTACAGGGGTACCAAGAGACCCAGTACTTC.

This chain connects TRBV29-1 to TRBJ2-6, with 8 bases lining up with TRBD1. Germline V CDR1 and CDR2: SQVTM, ANQGSEA. V dropped 4 bases and J dropped 1; count of bases not matched to a gene: 3. The CDR3 loop spans 15 amino acids. CDR3 sequence: CSVGDRLSGANVLTF. CDR3 in DNA: TGCAGCGTTGGGGACAGGCTATCTGGGGCCAACGTCCTGACTTTC.

The rearrangement joins TRBV7-9 to TRBJ2-3, with a tentative D call TRBD2 (6 bases). This CDR3 has 15 residues. With 2 bases removed from V and 1 base from J, the gap between germline ends came to 10 bases. Germline assignment: CDR1 SEHNR and CDR2 FQNEAQ (reference sequence). The CDR3: CASSLIGTGTDTQYF. CDR3 DNA sequence: TGTGCCAGCAGCTTAATCGGGACTGGCACAGATACGCAGTATTTT.

The chain carries TRBV11-2 and TRBJ2-7; D uncertain. The CDR3 is 14 residues long. V lost 5 bases and J lost 0, with 11 bases in between. The germline V gene encodes CDR1 SGHAT and CDR2 FQNNGV. CDR3 region: CASSRYDFSYEQYF. The CDR3 DNA follows: TGTGCCAGCAGCCGATACGACTTCTCCTACGAGCAGTACTTC.

The J gene is TRBJ2-5, the V gene TRBV7-9; a possible D gene is TRBD2 (6 bases). Germline assignment: CDR1 SEHNR and CDR2 FQNEAQ (reference sequence). Deletions cut 1 base from V and 1 base from J, with 22 bases between. The CDR3 totals 19 residues. This chain's CDR3 is CASSLGISRGVYSQETQYF. The CDR3 DNA reads as TGTGCCAGCAGCTTAGGAATTTCGCGGGGAGTTTATAGCCAAGAGACCCAGTACTTC.

CDR3 in amino acids: CASSTGWRTEAFF. The CDR3 nucleotides read TGTGCCAGCAGCACAGGGTGGCGGACTGAAGCTTTCTTT. The chain uses TRBV7-8 and TRBJ1-1, with a weak D call TRBD1 (6 bases). CDR3 length equals 13 residues. V lost 5 bases, J lost 5 bases, and 12 bases lay in between. Germline V CDR1 and CDR2: SGHVS, FQNEAQ.

V gene TRBV28 combines with J gene TRBJ1-5, with D possibly TRBD1 on 5 matching bases. The CDR3 loop spans 15 amino acids. V was shortened by 9 bases and J by 3 bases, with 18 bases between the two germline ends. CDR1 MDHEN and CDR2 SYDVKM come from the germline V gene. The CDR3 nucleotides are TGTGCCAGTTCGCCGGCTGGGGGGGTCAATCAGCCCCAGCATTTT. Translation: CASSPAGGVNQPQHF.

This chain connects TRBV9 to TRBJ1-1; 8 nucleotides agree with TRBD1. V was pared by 4 bases and J by 0 bases, with 5 bases of the junction left unmatched. Germline CDR1 is SGDLS and CDR2 is YYNGEE. CDR3 size: 15 residues. CDR3 bases: TGTGCCAGCAGCCCCCGGACAGGGATGAACACTGAAGCTTTCTTT. Its translation: CASSPRTGMNTEAFF.

This rearrangement joins TRBV7-2 to TRBJ1-6, with D uncertain. Germline CDR1 SGHTA, CDR2 FQGNSA. The CDR3 contains 18 residues. Trimming pared 5 bases from V and 0 bases from J, leaving 17 bases between. This CDR3 reads CASSQEAGSISYNSPLHF. The CDR3 nucleotides are TGTGCCAGCAGCCAAGAGGCTGGGTCGATCTCCTATAATTCACCCCTCCACTTT.

J is TRBJ1-5 and V is TRBV4-2; 12 positions match TRBD1. Germline values: CDR1 LGHNA, CDR2 YNFKEQ. The CDR3 is 18 residues long. Germline trimming cut 2 bases from V and 2 bases from J; bases unmatched to any gene: 7. The CDR3 region has the DNA TGTGCCAGCAGCCAACCGGGACAGGGGGCGGAAGGCAATCAGCCCCAGCATTTT. This gives the protein CASSQPGQGAEGNQPQHF.

The V gene is TRBV5-1, the J gene TRBJ2-5, with 7 bases that match TRBD2. The germline gives CDR1 SGHRS, CDR2 YFSETQ. With V trimmed by 2 bases and J by 2 bases, 9 bases remained unmatched. The CDR3 spans 16 residues. The CDR3 nucleotides read TGCGCCAGCAGCTTCGGGCGGGGGACCACTCAAGAGACCCAGTACTTC. This translates into CASSFGRGTTQETQYF.

The chain recombines TRBV30 with TRBJ2-1; 8 positions match TRBD2. The CDR3 is 15 residues long. CDR1 and CDR2 from the germline V gene are GTSNPN and SVGIG (reference sequence). Losses at the gene ends were 0 bases for V and 9 bases for J; bases not matched to a gene: 10. This chain's CDR3 is CAWSVSAGAFSEQFF. The CDR3 DNA sequence: TGTGCCTGGAGTGTCTCAGCGGGGGCCTTCTCTGAGCAGTTCTTC.

The chain joins TRBV28 to TRBJ2-5; the D gene is possibly TRBD1 (6 bases). The germline V gene has CDR1 MDHEN and CDR2 SYDVKM. This CDR3 is 12 amino acids long. V lost 10 bases and J lost 5, with 14 bases in between. The CDR3 DNA reads as TGTGCCACCACTCAGGGGTTGGAGACCCAGTACTTC. Encoded protein: CATTQGLETQYF.

DNA of the CDR3: TGTGCCAGCTCACCTCGGGACAGGGGAAGGTCCTACAATGAGCAGTTCTTC. This codes for CASSPRDRGRSYNEQFF. This chain connects TRBV18 to TRBJ2-1; TRBD1 matches at 10 bases. Germline V lookup: CDR1 KGHSH, CDR2 LQKENI. The CDR3 is 17 residues long. With 3 bases clipped from V and 1 base from J, the junction kept 6 bases outside the gene matches.

The V call is TRBV11-3, the J call TRBJ1-1; perhaps TRBD1 as D (6 bases). V was trimmed by 6 bases and J by 3 bases, leaving 14 bases between them. The CDR3 consists of 14 residues. Germline CDR1 reads SGHNT; CDR2 reads YENEEA. This chain's CDR3 is CASRIQGDHTEAFF. As DNA, the CDR3 is TGTGCCAGCAGGATACAGGGAGACCACACTGAAGCTTTCTTT. Variable domain in full (rest from reference TRBV11-3 and TRBJ1-1): EAGVVQSPRYKIIEKKQPVAFWCNPISGHNTLYWYLQNLGQGPELLIRYENEEAVDDSQLPKDRFSAERLKGVDSTLKIQPAELGDSAVYLCASRIQGDHTEAFFGQGTRLTVV.

This clone was seen a few times. V usage is TRBV5-1 and J usage is TRBJ1-6; unclear D gene. This CDR3 contains 14 residues. Per germline, CDR1 SGHRS and CDR2 YFSETQ. V shed 0 bases and J shed 9 bases, with 10 bases lying between them. The chain's CDR3 is CASSLAGLVSPLHF. The CDR3 DNA follows: TGCGCCAGCAGCTTGGCCGGTCTGGTTTCACCCCTCCACTTT.

The J gene is TRBJ2-7, the V gene TRBV2, with D unclear. Between the trimmed V and J ends, which lost 10 bases and 0 bases, there was a span of 13 bases. Per the germline V gene, CDR1 is SNHLY and CDR2 is FYNNEI. The CDR3 consists of 13 residues. The CDR3, as DNA: TGTGCCACCCGTACCGGTTCCTCCTACGAGCAGTACTTC. As protein: CATRTGSSYEQYF.

V and J are TRBV7-8 and TRBJ2-2; 9 bases line up with TRBD2. Germline V lookup: CDR1 SGHVS, CDR2 FQNEAQ. V dropped 2 bases and J dropped 0; count of bases not matched to a gene: 7. The CDR3 sequence is 18 residues long. The CDR3 is CASSLLLAGEANTGELFF. CDR3 nucleotide sequence: TGTGCCAGCAGCTTATTATTAGCGGGGGAGGCGAACACCGGGGAGCTGTTTTTT.

This chain uses TRBV6-5 with TRBJ2-1, with D unclear. V was pared by 1 base and J by 8 bases, with 12 bases between. The CDR3 sequence is 14 residues long. Germline CDR1 reads MNHEY; CDR2 reads SVGAGI. CDR3 loop: CASSYLRYRDEQFF. In DNA form, the CDR3 reads TGTGCCAGCAGTTACTTGAGGTACCGGGATGAGCAGTTCTTC.

This chain links TRBV7-9 with TRBJ2-5, with TRBD2 as a possible D gene (5 bases). The germline gives CDR1 SEHNR, CDR2 FQNEAQ (reference sequence). CDR3 length equals 14 residues. V lost 5 bases and J lost 5, with 15 bases in between. Here the CDR3 reads CASSPRGLVETQYF. The CDR3, as DNA: TGTGCCAGCAGCCCCAGAGGGCTGGTGGAGACCCAGTACTTC.

This clone came up once. The chain carries TRBV6-5 and TRBJ2-1; TRBD1 matches at 7 bases. With V trimmed by 4 bases and J by 9 bases, 12 bases remained unmatched. The germline gives CDR1 MNHEY, CDR2 SVGAGI. CDR3 length: 15 residues. This CDR3 reads CASSSRSTGLGEQFF. CDR3 DNA: TGTGCCAGCAGTTCACGTTCGACAGGGTTGGGTGAGCAGTTCTTC.

This sequence joins TRBV28 and TRBJ2-5; maybe TRBD1 (6 bases). There are 11 residues in the CDR3. With 7 bases removed from V and 9 bases from J, the gap between germline ends came to 12 bases. Germline V gene lookup returns CDR1 MDHEN and CDR2 SYDVKM. CDR3 sequence (DNA): TGTGCCAGCAATTTTAAGGGGGCCCAGTACTTC. As protein: CASNFKGAQYF.

This clone was observed a single time. The CDR3 nucleotides read TGTGCCAGCTCCGGGACAGCCGTGTACCAAGAGACCCAGTACTTC. Amino acid sequence: CASSGTAVYQETQYF. V and J are TRBV4-2 and TRBJ2-5, with 7 positions matching TRBD1. V shed 8 bases, J shed 0 bases, and the junction held 9 bases outside the gene matches. CDR1 and CDR2 (germline): LGHNA, YNFKEQ. The CDR3 length is 15 residues.

This clone was counted only a few times. This rearrangement joins TRBV5-1 to TRBJ1-3; tentatively, D is TRBD1 (5 bases). Looked up from germline, CDR1 is SGHRS and CDR2 is YFSETQ. The ends were cut back, 2 bases at V and 3 bases at J, with 12 bases in the middle. The CDR3 has 15 amino acids. CDR3 coding DNA: TGCGCCAGCAGCTTAGAAGGGGCTCATGGAAACACCATATATTTT. Encoded protein: CASSLEGAHGNTIYF.